This is a list of T cell receptor beta chains from one sample in a study of shared clonotypes between healthy human individuals. Some clones are missing from TCRdb's copy, which holds only in-frame ones; the method was immunoSEQ multiplex PCR. The top ten hold 0.35% to 0.5% of the sample, which has a few million clones, 85% to 95% seen once. The sequenced sample was naive CD4+ T cells from PBMCs. Receptor source: a man between 18 and 35 years old in good health. Some clones in this sample may be carry-over from other donors' samples. Both conserved end residues are part of each CDR3.

>TRBV6-5|TRBJ2-7
CASRPGRVYEQYF
>TRBV18|TRBJ2-7
CASSPKRGGTLIYEQYF
>TRBV19|TRBJ2-1
CASSALGTSGRGRQGQFF
>TRBV5-1|TRBJ2-1
CASSLPGTSDWDEQFF
>TRBV28|TRBJ1-2
CASSSGTGVYGYTF
>TRBV19|TRBJ1-1
CASTAGGRRILMNTEAFF
>TRBV18|TRBJ2-5
CASSQRRESVETQYF
>TRBV2|TRBJ2-7
CASRRAYLSYEQYF
>TRBV5-1|TRBJ2-2
CASSLVPGGTGELFF
>TRBV6-1|TRBJ1-5
CASSEGQPLQPQHF
>TRBV15|TRBJ1-1
CATSTLQGGRAEAFF
>TRBV10-1|TRBJ2-7
CASSPGAEEQYF
>TRBV18|TRBJ1-1
CASSPIRADMNTEAFF
>TRBV27|TRBJ1-3
CASRPGGEGGNTIYF
>TRBV9|TRBJ2-3
CASSIIGDSTDTQYF
>TRBV9|TRBJ2-3
CASSPRLAGVSDTQYF
>TRBV5-1|TRBJ2-5
CASPIYSTWGDARIKETQYF
>TRBV5-1|TRBJ1-5
CASSQGSNQPQHF
>TRBV7-8|TRBJ1-1
CASSDRVGNTEAFF
>TRBV4-3|TRBJ1-2
CASSQERTDYGYTF
>TRBV6-1|TRBJ1-1
CASSEALTTEAFF
>TRBV28|TRBJ2-3
CASSPGQRTDTQYF
>TRBV4-1|TRBJ1-4
CASSQDLSRGREKLFF
>TRBV9|TRBJ2-2
CASSVGTRQNTGELFF
>TRBV5-8|TRBJ1-5
CASSLSGSGGYQPQHF
>TRBV19|TRBJ1-1
CASSIDVLNTEAFF
>TRBV28|TRBJ2-5
CASSPNFGGRTVQETQYF
>TRBV14|TRBJ2-7
CASSPGQGLYEQYF
>TRBV19|TRBJ1-5
CASKGNKNQPQHF
>TRBV29-1|TRBJ1-1
CSVEVPKTNTEAFF
>TRBV11-2|TRBJ2-3
CASGVAGEPTDTQYF
>TRBV7-9|TRBJ2-5
CASSLRSGTSVETQYF
>TRBV28|TRBJ2-1
CASRVQGNEQFF
>TRBV5-4|TRBJ2-7
CASSLAGTGGVAYEQYF
>TRBV18|TRBJ2-5
CASSPHYQETQYF
>TRBV6-1|TRBJ2-7
CASPRDNLRGEQYF
>TRBV18|TRBJ1-3
CASSRESGNTIYF
>TRBV7-9|TRBJ1-3
CASSLLPGNTIYF
>TRBV7-3|TRBJ2-7
CASSPWGQVTYEQYF
>TRBV7-2|TRBJ2-3
CASSLAGSTDTQYF
>TRBV5-6|TRBJ2-5
CASSTPKKGETQYF
>TRBV7-2|TRBJ2-5
CASSRRAQETQYF
>TRBV5-8|TRBJ2-7
CASSLPGLAGGIYEQYF
>TRBV19|TRBJ2-7
CASSFSSARTYEQYF
>TRBV7-3|TRBJ2-5
CASSRGQQETQYF
>TRBV18|TRBJ1-2
CASSPDTTNYGYTF
>TRBV4-1|TRBJ2-4
CASSQDYPAGGFLKNIQYF